Listed here are 24 T cell receptor beta chains from one sample, sequenced in a study of STAT5B mutations in CD4+ large granular lymphocyte leukemia. The method was immunoSEQ multiplex PCR; TCRdb's version includes in-frame clones alone and lacks a portion of them. The sample has around 32,000 clones, approximately 71% seen once. Material for sequencing was CD4+ T cells from blood buffy coats. The origin of the receptors is a human donor in good health.

The V call is TRBV19, the J call TRBJ2-2, with TRBD2 matching 8 bases. V gave up 5 bases and J gave up 5 bases; unmatched junction bases: 4. The CDR3 spans 14 residues. Per germline, CDR1 LNHDA and CDR2 SQIVND (reference sequence). The CDR3 is CASSLGGGTGELFF. In nucleotides, the CDR3 is TGTGCCAGTAGTCTCGGGGGGGGGACCGGGGAGCTGTTTTTT.

V is TRBV10-3 and J is TRBJ2-2; D is unclear. Germline V lookup: CDR1 ENHRY, CDR2 SYGVKD. V dropped 2 bases and J dropped 5 bases, with 9 bases sitting between them. The CDR3 is 14 residues long. CDR3 sequence: CAISETIGTGELFF. CDR3 DNA: TGTGCCATCAGTGAGACAATTGGGACCGGGGAGCTGTTTTTT.

This clone was found a few times. The V gene is TRBV19, the J gene TRBJ1-5; D is unresolved. Trimming removed 1 base from V and 5 bases from J, with 12 bases in between. CDR3 length equals 15 residues. Germline V gene lookup returns CDR1 LNHDA and CDR2 SQIVND (reference sequence). CDR3 coding DNA: TGTGCCAGTAGTATAGTTCTACCTTCTTATCAGCCCCAGCATTTT. Amino acids: CASSIVLPSYQPQHF. The full variable domain, rest sourced from reference TRBV19 and TRBJ1-5, is DGGITQSPKYLFRKEGQNVTLSCEQNLNHDAMYWYRQDPGQGLRLIYYSQIVNDFQKGDIAEGYSVSREKKESFPLTVTSAQKNPTAFYLCASSIVLPSYQPQHFGDGTRLSIL.

The chain combines TRBV6-4 with TRBJ2-7, with 7 nucleotides matching TRBD1. This CDR3 has 14 residues. V shed 9 bases, J shed 0 bases, and the junction held 8 bases outside the gene matches. Per germline, CDR1 MRHNA and CDR2 SNTAGT. The CDR3 region is CASSRGTVSYEQYF. CDR3 in DNA: TGTGCCAGTTCCCGAGGGACAGTCTCCTACGAGCAGTACTTC.

This rearrangement joins TRBV7-9 to TRBJ1-4, with a weak D call TRBD1 (6 bases). The CDR3 is 14 amino acids. Germline V gives CDR1 SEHNR, CDR2 FQNEAQ (reference sequence). V shed 7 bases and J shed 5 bases, with 14 bases lying between them. CDR3 in amino acids: CASNMGGGNEKLFF. In DNA form, the CDR3 reads TGTGCCAGCAACATGGGAGGGGGGAATGAAAAACTGTTTTTT.

This rearrangement joins TRBV18 to TRBJ1-1; the match to TRBD1 covers 8 bases. The CDR3 is 13 amino acids. Germline V gene sequence: CDR1 KGHSH, CDR2 LQKENI. Unmatched junction bases numbered 2, after V lost 6 bases and J lost 2 bases. The CDR3, as DNA: TGTGCCAGCTCGGACAGGGCAAACACTGAAGCTTTCTTT. Its protein is CASSDRANTEAFF.

The gene calls are TRBV7-8 and TRBJ2-1; 10 bases match TRBD2. J lost 5 bases, V lost 5 bases, and 3 bases had no gene match. Germline V lookup: CDR1 SGHVS, CDR2 FQNEAQ. This CDR3 spans 14 amino acids. The CDR3 protein is CASSPAGGDNEQFF. The CDR3, as DNA: TGTGCCAGCAGCCCAGCGGGGGGGGACAATGAGCAGTTCTTC.

In DNA form, the CDR3 reads TGTGCCAGCAGCCTGGCCGGGACAGCATACGAGCAGTACTTC. Translation gives CASSLAGTAYEQYF. This chain uses TRBV7-9 with TRBJ2-7; 7 bases agree with TRBD1. V trimming: 5 bases; J trimming: 4 bases; junction bases outside the gene matches: 8. Germline CDR1 SEHNR, CDR2 FQNEAQ (reference sequence). CDR3 length: 14 residues.

This clone showed up just a few times. The chain links TRBV4-2 to TRBJ1-4; the D is unclear. This CDR3 region has 17 residues. Trimming shortened V by 0 bases and J by 2 bases, and 13 bases separated the two germline ends. The germline V gene encodes CDR1 LGHNA and CDR2 YNFKEQ. CDR3 DNA sequence: TGTGCCAGCAGCCAAGATCAACCCCCTGCTACTAATGAAAAACTGTTTTTT. Its protein is CASSQDQPPATNEKLFF.

The rearrangement uses TRBV12-1 and TRBJ1-5; the table calls TRBD1, which could not be checked here. TRBV12-1 is a recognized pseudogene. The CDR3 is 16 residues long. CDR3 loop: CASSFWGTLSNQPQHF. CDR3 DNA: TGTGCCAGCAGCTTTTGGGGCACCCTTAGCAATCAGCCCCAGCATTTT.

The chain recombines TRBV19 with TRBJ1-2; D not certain. V lost 1 base and J 8 bases, leaving 14 bases between the germline ends. Looked up from germline, CDR1 is LNHDA and CDR2 is SQIVND (reference sequence). The CDR3 extends over 14 amino acids. The CDR3 DNA reads TGTGCCAGTAGTATAGCGGGCAGTCCTCACGGCTACACCTTC. This codes for CASSIAGSPHGYTF.

CDR3 coding DNA: TGTGCCAGTAGTATCCCGGGACAGTCTCTCTCAGGGGCCAACGTCCTGACTTTC. Protein product: CASSIPGQSLSGANVLTF. The chain links TRBV19 to TRBJ2-6; 7 nucleotides align to TRBD1. The CDR3 sequence is 18 residues long. V lost 3 bases and J lost 4; bases outside the gene matches: 12. Germline CDR1 and CDR2: LNHDA and SQIVND (reference sequence).

This clone was detected only a few times. The rearrangement links TRBV7-2 to TRBJ2-2; no reliable D call. The germline V gene encodes CDR1 SGHTA and CDR2 FQGNSA. Between the trimmed V and J ends, which lost 4 bases and 6 bases, there was a span of 9 bases. The CDR3 is made up of 13 amino acids. The CDR3, as DNA: TGTGCCAGCAGCTCCCTCGTCCCCGGGGAGCTGTTTTTT. Its translation is CASSSLVPGELFF.

V is TRBV6-6 and J is TRBJ1-1; possible D gene TRBD1, 5 bases. V gave up 0 bases and J gave up 7 bases, with 15 bases separating them. The length of the CDR3 is 15 residues. In germline, CDR1 is MNHNY, CDR2 SVGAGI (reference sequence). The CDR3 loop is CASSYSRGGLGEAFF. In DNA, the CDR3 is TGTGCCAGCAGTTACTCCCGGGGGGGGTTAGGTGAAGCTTTCTTT.

This clone occurred a few times. The gene calls are TRBV2 and TRBJ2-2, with no clear D. The germline gives CDR1 SNHLY, CDR2 FYNNEI. V was cut by 9 bases and J by 7 bases, with 9 bases left in between. The length of the CDR3 is 11 residues. This chain's CDR3 is CASSARGELFF. CDR3 coding DNA: TGTGCCAGTTCTGCTCGCGGGGAGCTGTTTTTT. Variable domain in full (rest from reference TRBV2 and TRBJ2-2): EPEVTQTPSHQVTQMGQEVILRCVPISNHLYFYWYRQILGQKVEFLVSFYNNEISEKSEIFDDQFSVERPDGSNFTLKIRSTKLEDSAMYFCASSARGELFFGEGSRLTVL.

This clone was found a few times. The rearrangement uses TRBV19 and TRBJ2-5; no definite D call. V was pared by 4 bases and J by 2 bases, with 5 bases between. CDR1 is LNHDA and CDR2 is SQIVND in the germline V gene (reference sequence). The length of the CDR3 is 12 residues. The DNA for the CDR3 is TGTGCCAGTAGTAAGGCACAAGAGACCCAGTACTTC. This translates into CASSKAQETQYF.

This clone was seen only once. The chain joins TRBV6-5 to TRBJ1-5; no clear D. The CDR3 loop spans 13 amino acids. From germline, CDR1 is MNHEY and CDR2 SVGAGI. V gave up 2 bases and J gave up 5 bases, with 7 bases separating them. CDR3 residues: CASSYTSYQPQHF. The DNA of the CDR3 is TGTGCCAGCAGTTACACGAGCTATCAGCCCCAGCATTTT.

This clone was observed once. The junction departs from germline at one end; a sequencing error may be responsible. The gene calls are TRBV10-3 and TRBJ2-2, with 8 positions matching TRBD2. Germline V CDR1 and CDR2: ENHRY, SYGVKD. This CDR3 spans 14 amino acids. CDR3: CAISRVSGGRGAVF. CDR3 bases: TGTGCCATCAGTAGAGTCAGCGGGGGACGGGGAGCTGTTTTT.

This chain uses TRBV18 with TRBJ2-7; TRBD1 matches 9 bases. Germline assignment: CDR1 KGHSH and CDR2 LQKENI. J was trimmed by 2 bases and V by 3 bases; bases with no gene match: 2. This CDR3 contains 14 residues. The DNA for the CDR3 is TGTGCCAGCTCACCGGGACAGGGAACCTACGAGCAGTACTTC. Protein product: CASSPGQGTYEQYF.

The chain joins TRBV5-8 to TRBJ1-6; TRBD1 aligns across 12 bases. The CDR3 is made up of 15 amino acids. V trimming: 4 bases; J trimming: 7 bases; junction bases outside the gene matches: 3. The germline CDR1 and CDR2 sequences are SGHTS and YDEGEE. Here the CDR3 reads CASSQGTGGNSPLHF. The CDR3 coding sequence is TGTGCCAGCAGCCAGGGGACAGGGGGCAATTCACCCCTCCACTTT.

The chain couples TRBV18 to TRBJ2-1, with TRBD2 as a possible D gene (6 bases). Trimming shortened V by 4 bases and J by 0 bases, and 10 bases separated the two germline ends. Per the germline V gene, CDR1 is KGHSH and CDR2 is LQKENI. The CDR3 covers 15 residues. Here the CDR3 DNA reads TGTGCCAGCTCACGGGACGGGAGCTCCTACAATGAGCAGTTCTTC. Translated, it gives CASSRDGSSYNEQFF.

The chain has TRBV6-1 and TRBJ2-1; D is possibly TRBD2 (6 bases). Trimming shortened V by 5 bases and J by 4 bases, and 9 bases separated the two germline ends. There are 13 residues in the CDR3. CDR1 and CDR2 (germline): MNHNS, SASEGT. The CDR3 is CASSSREYNEQFF. The CDR3 region has the DNA TGTGCCAGCAGTTCCCGGGAGTACAATGAGCAGTTCTTC.

The genes are TRBV7-2 and TRBJ1-4; 9 nucleotides align to TRBD1. Unmatched junction bases numbered 3, after V lost 5 bases and J lost 5 bases. Germline V gene lookup returns CDR1 SGHTA and CDR2 FQGNSA. The CDR3 has 14 residues. The chain's CDR3 is CASSEGQGNEKLFF. The CDR3 bases are TGTGCCAGCAGCGAGGGACAGGGAAATGAAAAACTGTTTTTT. The variable domain in full, completed from reference TRBV7-2 and TRBJ1-4, reads GAGVSQSPSNKVTEKGKDVELRCDPISGHTALYWYRQSLGQGLEFLIYFQGNSAPDKSGLPSDRFSAERTGGSVSTLTIQRTQQEDSAVYLCASSEGQGNEKLFFGSGTQLSVL.

The chain couples TRBV18 to TRBJ1-1, with TRBD1 matching over 8 bases. The V and J ends lost 6 bases and 1 base, in that order; junction bases with no gene match: 7. The CDR3 runs 15 residues. Germline assignment: CDR1 KGHSH and CDR2 LQKENI. The CDR3 loop reads CASSQQGAGNTEAFF. CDR3 DNA: TGTGCCAGCTCCCAGCAGGGGGCTGGGAACACTGAAGCTTTCTTT.